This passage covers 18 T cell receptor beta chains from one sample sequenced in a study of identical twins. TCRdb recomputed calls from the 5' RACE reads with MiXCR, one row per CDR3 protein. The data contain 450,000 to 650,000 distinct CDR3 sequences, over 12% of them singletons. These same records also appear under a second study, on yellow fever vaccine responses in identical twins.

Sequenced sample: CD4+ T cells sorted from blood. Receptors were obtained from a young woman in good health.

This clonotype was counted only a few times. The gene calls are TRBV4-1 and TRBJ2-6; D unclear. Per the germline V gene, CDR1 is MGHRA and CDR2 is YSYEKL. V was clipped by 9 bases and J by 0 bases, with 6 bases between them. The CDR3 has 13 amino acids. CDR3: CASFGSGANVLTF. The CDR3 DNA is TGCGCCAGTTTTGGCTCTGGGGCCAACGTCCTGACTTTC.

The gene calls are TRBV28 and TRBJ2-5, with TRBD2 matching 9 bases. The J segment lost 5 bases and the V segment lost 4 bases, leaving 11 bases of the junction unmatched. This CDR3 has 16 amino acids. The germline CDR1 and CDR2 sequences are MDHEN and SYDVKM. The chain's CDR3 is CASSSGAGGAWETQYF. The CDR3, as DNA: TGTGCCAGCAGTTCGGGTGCGGGGGGGGCGTGGGAGACCCAGTACTTC. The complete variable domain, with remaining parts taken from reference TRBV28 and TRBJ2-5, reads DVKVTQSSRYLVKRTGEKVFLECVQDMDHENMFWYRQDPGLGLRLIYFSYDVKMKEKGDIPEGYSVSREKKERFSLILESASTNQTSMYLCASSSGAGGAWETQYFGPGTRLLVL.

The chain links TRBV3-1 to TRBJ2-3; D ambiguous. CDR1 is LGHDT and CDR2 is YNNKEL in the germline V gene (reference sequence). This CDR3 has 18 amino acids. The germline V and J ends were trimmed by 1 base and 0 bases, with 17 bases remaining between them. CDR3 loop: CASSQAAGSPRSTDTQYF. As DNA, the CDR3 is TGTGCCAGCAGCCAAGCGGCTGGGTCCCCCCGGAGCACAGATACGCAGTATTTT.

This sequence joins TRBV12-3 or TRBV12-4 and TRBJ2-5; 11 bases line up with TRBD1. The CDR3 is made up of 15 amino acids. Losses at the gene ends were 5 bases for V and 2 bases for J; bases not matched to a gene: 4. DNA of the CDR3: TGTGCCAGCAGTCAGGGACAGGGGGGTCAAGAGACCCAGTACTTC. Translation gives CASSQGQGGQETQYF.

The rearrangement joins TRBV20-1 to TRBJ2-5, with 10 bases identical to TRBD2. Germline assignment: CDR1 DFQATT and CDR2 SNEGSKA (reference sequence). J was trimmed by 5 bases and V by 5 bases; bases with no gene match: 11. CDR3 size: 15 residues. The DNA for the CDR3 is TGCAGTGCTTCCAGCGGGGGGGGTGTATCGGAGACCCAGTACTTC. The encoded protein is CSASSGGGVSETQYF.

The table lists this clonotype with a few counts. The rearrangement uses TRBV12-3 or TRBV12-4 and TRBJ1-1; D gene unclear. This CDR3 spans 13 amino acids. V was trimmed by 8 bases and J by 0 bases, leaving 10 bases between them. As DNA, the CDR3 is TGTGCCAGCGCCAGGCGCATGAACACTGAAGCTTTCTTT. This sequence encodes CASARRMNTEAFF.

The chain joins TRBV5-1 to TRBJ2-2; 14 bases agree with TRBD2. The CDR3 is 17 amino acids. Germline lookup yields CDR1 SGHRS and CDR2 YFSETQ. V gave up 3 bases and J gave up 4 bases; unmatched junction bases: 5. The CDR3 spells CASSSGLAGETTGELFF. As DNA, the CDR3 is TGCGCCAGCAGCTCGGGACTAGCGGGAGAGACCACCGGGGAGCTGTTTTTT.

This CDR3 is CATSDWTGGSGANVLTF. CDR3 nucleotide sequence: TGTGCCACCAGTGATTGGACAGGGGGCAGTGGGGCCAACGTCCTGACTTTC. The chain uses TRBV24-1 and TRBJ2-6; 11 nucleotides line up with TRBD1. Germline-derived CDR1 and CDR2 are KGHDR and SFDVKD. The CDR3 totals 17 residues. The trim removed 2 bases at V and 3 bases at J, leaving 2 bases unmatched.

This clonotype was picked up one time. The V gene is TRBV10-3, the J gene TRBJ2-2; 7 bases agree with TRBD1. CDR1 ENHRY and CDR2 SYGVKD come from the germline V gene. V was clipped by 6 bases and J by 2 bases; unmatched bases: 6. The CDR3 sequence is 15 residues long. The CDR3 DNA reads TGTGCCATCAGGAAGGGGACAGATAACACCGGGGAGCTGTTTTTT. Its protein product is CAIRKGTDNTGELFF.

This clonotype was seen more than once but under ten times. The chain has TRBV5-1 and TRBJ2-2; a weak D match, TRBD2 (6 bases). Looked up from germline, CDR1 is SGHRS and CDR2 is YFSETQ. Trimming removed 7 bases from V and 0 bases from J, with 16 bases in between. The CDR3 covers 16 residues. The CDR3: CASAGLANANTGELFF. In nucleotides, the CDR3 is TGCGCCAGCGCGGGGCTAGCGAACGCGAACACCGGGGAGCTGTTTTTT.

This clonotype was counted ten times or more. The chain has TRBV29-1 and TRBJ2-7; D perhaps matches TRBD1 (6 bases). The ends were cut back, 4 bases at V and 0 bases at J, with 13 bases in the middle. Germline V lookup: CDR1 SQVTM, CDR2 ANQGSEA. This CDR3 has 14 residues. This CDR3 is CSVVKGQLSYEQYF. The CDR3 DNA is TGCAGCGTTGTAAAGGGACAACTCTCCTACGAGCAGTACTTC.

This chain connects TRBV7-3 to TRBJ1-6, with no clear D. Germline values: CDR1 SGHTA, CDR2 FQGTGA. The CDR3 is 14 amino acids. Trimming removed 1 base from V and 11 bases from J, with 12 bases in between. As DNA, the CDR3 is TGTGCCAGCAGCTTAAGTGTCAGTAGTGCACCCCTCCACTTT. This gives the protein CASSLSVSSAPLHF. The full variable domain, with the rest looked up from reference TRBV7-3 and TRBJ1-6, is GAGVSQTPSNKVTEKGKYVELRCDPISGHTALYWYRQSLGQGPEFLIYFQGTGAADDSGLPNDRFFAVRPEGSVSTLKIQRTERGDSAVYLCASSLSVSSAPLHFGNGTRLTVT.

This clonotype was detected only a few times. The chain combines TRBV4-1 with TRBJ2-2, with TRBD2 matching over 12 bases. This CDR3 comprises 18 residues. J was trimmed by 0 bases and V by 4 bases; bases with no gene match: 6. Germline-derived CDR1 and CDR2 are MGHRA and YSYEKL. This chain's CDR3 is CASSPRRTSGTNTGELFF. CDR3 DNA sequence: TGCGCCAGCAGCCCAAGAAGGACTAGCGGGACGAACACCGGGGAGCTGTTTTTT.

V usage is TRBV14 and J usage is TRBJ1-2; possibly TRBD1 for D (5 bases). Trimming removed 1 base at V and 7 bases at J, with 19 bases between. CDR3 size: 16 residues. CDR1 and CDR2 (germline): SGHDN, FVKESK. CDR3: CASSQAGRGALGGYTF. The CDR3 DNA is TGTGCCAGCAGCCAAGCTGGGAGAGGGGCCCTTGGTGGCTACACCTTC.

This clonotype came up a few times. CDR3 loop: CASTTGAGTDTQYF. The CDR3 nucleotides read TGTGCCAGCACCACAGGGGCGGGAACAGATACGCAGTATTTT. The chain carries TRBV7-9 and TRBJ2-3; D possibly corresponds to TRBD1 (7 bases). Germline V gives CDR1 SEHNR, CDR2 FQNEAQ (reference sequence). V lost 7 bases and J lost 3, with 14 bases in between. There are 14 residues in the CDR3. Combining the CDR3 with reference TRBV7-9 and TRBJ2-3 gives the whole variable domain DTGVSQNPRHKITKRGQNVTFRCDPISEHNRLYWYRQTLGQGPEFLTYFQNEAQLEKSRLLSDRFSAERPKGSFSTLEIQRTEQGDSAMYLCASTTGAGTDTQYFGPGTRLTVL.

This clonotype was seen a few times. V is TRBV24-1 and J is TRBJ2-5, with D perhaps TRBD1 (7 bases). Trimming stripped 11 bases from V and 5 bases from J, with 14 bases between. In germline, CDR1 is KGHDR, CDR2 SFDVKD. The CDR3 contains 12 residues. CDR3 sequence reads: CAIAGQTETQYF. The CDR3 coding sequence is TGTGCCATTGCGGGACAGACGGAGACCCAGTACTTC.

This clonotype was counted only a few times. The CDR3 bases are TGTGCCAGCAGTTTAGAAGCTATCGGCTACACCTTC. Translation gives CASSLEAIGYTF. The chain joins TRBV28 to TRBJ1-2, with D unresolved. The germline gives CDR1 MDHEN, CDR2 SYDVKM. The CDR3 loop spans 12 amino acids. V lost 2 bases, J lost 8 bases, and 9 bases lay in between.

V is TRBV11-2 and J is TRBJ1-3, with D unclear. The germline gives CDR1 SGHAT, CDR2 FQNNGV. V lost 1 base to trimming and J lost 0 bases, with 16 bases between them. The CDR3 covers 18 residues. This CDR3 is CASSLGNPGFISGNTIYF. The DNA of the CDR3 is TGTGCCAGCAGCTTAGGGAACCCCGGGTTCATCTCTGGAAACACCATATATTTT.